The clone carrying this T cell receptor (beta chain) was counted a single time. Its specificity is unknown. The junction shows a germline mismatch at one end, possibly a read error. A minimum of 6 million PBMCs was isolated per sample. This specimen belongs to a study of blood T cells in healthy people across ages. Study in general: When template switching was applied, about one barcoded beta molecule was captured per two T cells. Broader study findings: The long-lived group displayed more naive CD4+ cells, plus higher diversity, than the aged donors did.

This CDR3 contains 14 residues. Germline loops: CDR1 MNHNY, CDR2 SVGAGI (reference sequence). It was with a sample-barcoded 5' primer and a J-beta primer mix that a second PCR of roughly 6 to 11 cycles was run. TCRdb processed the 5' RACE reads anew with MiXCR; each CDR3 protein has one entry. Counted here are under 2,000,000 distinct CDR3 sequences, roughly 52% occurring once; the ten biggest clones make up approximately 2%. Specimen: blood. The chain employs TRBV6-6 and TRBJ2-5, with 9 nucleotides matching TRBD1. This clonotype was obtained from a middle-aged woman in good health. The CDR3 loop is CVSSWTGTGETQYF. CDR3 nucleotides: TGTGTCAGCAGTTGGACCGGGACAGGGGAGACCCAGTACTTC.